The source of this T cell receptor beta chain is a study of PD-1 blockade in classical Hodgkin lymphoma (dated by TCRdb to about 2020). In terms of the full investigation: Nivolumab dosing was 3 mg/kg intravenously every 2 weeks, continuing until either disease progression or unacceptable toxicity. The study used CyTOF and TCR beta sequencing to define a peripheral blood immune signature of response to PD-1 blockade in classical Hodgkin lymphoma. General findings and caveats noted by the study authors: Baseline diversity similar to that of newly diagnosed patients was observed in trial patients achieving complete response, whereas significantly lower diversity was observed in partial responders and progressors. Lower diversity was observed in patients in whom nivolumab was started less than 1 year after ASCT, and these patients were excluded from later analyses so that confounding by immune reconstitution would be avoided. Baseline TCR diversity was reported as lower in newly diagnosed patients than in healthy donors, and lower still in relapsed/refractory patients. By C4D1, a significant rise was seen in CD4+ TCR diversity but not in CD8+ TCR diversity (p=0.0027 vs p=0.16), and the rise was most apparent among complete responders (p=0.02). The study was limited to a single clinical trial cohort, and causes of repertoire differences, possibly disease activity or prior therapy, remained undefined.

Genomic DNA was extracted with the Qiagen DNeasy kit from unsorted PBMCs and from negatively selected CD4+ and CD8+ fractions. TCR beta CDR3 regions were amplified by immunoSEQ multiplex PCR using primers annealing to V and J segments. A synthetic immune receptor repertoire was used to minimize amplification bias, and any residual bias was removed computationally once sequencing was done. Per the source publication's procedure: Custom Python scripts were used to quantify repertoire diversity as the Shannon entropy index. Unsorted, CD4+ and CD8+ repertoires were analyzed separately, except in combined analyses where CD4+ and CD8+ sequences were merged in silico. A clone was considered expanded if an increase in frequency of at least 2-fold after treatment relative to C1D1 was found, and a pseudocount of 0.5 was applied to clones undetected at baseline. Clones with 0 or 1 copy at C1D1 were classified as singleton clones, and clones with 2 or more copies were classified as non-singleton clones. Clones expanded in unsorted samples were assigned a CD4+, CD8+ or unknown annotation through matching of protein sequences in sorted samples from the same patient. Wilcoxon tests on paired samples were used to test changes in diversity from C1D1 to C4D1. The table was pulled from immuneACCESS by TCRdb, which kept in-frame rearrangements only. Such tables lose some clones; where checked, under half of the loss comes from unresolved V genes, and the rest has no known cause. V and J calls and clone size come straight from that table; D and trimming were deduced from the DNA. Present in this sample are approximately 3,000 clones, almost 65% of which were seen just once. The top ten clones comprise around a third of the sample.

Of note for this clone: Its binding antigen is unknown. Within one base of it there is no much larger clone, and no base qualities were kept.

Taken with the paper, the label for time point translates to: cycle 1 day 1 (C1D1), immediately before nivolumab initiation. Every trial patient had relapsed following autologous stem cell transplantation, and prior brentuximab vedotin exposure was what differed among cohorts A, B and C. CD8+ T cells were purified from thawed PBMCs by magnetic negative selection with a Miltenyi CD8+ T cell isolation kit. The trial cohort comprised 60 or so patients with relapsed/refractory classical Hodgkin lymphoma whose best overall responses were complete response, partial response or progressive disease. In the multi-cohort phase II CheckMate 205 trial, trial patients received single-agent nivolumab. Best overall response was determined by an independent review committee according to the 2007 International Working Group response criteria. PBMCs from the trial were collected at three points: immediately before nivolumab initiation (C1D1), and during therapy at cycle 2 day 1 and cycle 4 day 1. Peripheral blood was collected in 8 mL Vacutainer Cell Preparation Tubes, from which PBMCs were isolated by centrifugation and then cryopreserved. Purified CD4+ and CD8+ fractions were generated only in cases for which an additional PBMC sample was available. Magnetically labelled cells were removed on LS columns in a quadroMACS separator, and the flow-through was collected as the purified fraction.

V is clipped by 5 bases and J by 6 bases, and the sequence between their germline boundaries is 10 bases long. The CDR1 and CDR2 encoded by the germline V gene are MNHEY and SVGAGI. From the cysteine through the phenylalanine, the CDR3 covers 13 amino acids. Only CDR3 DNA remains: 39 bases, in frame from the first base. Here the chain combines TRBV6-5 and TRBJ2-2; the D gene lacks a confident call. Sample: CD8+ T cells from blood, taken at baseline. The clonotype originates from a human donor with classical Hodgkin lymphoma. The DNA is as follows: TGTGCCAGCAGTCCTAATCCCTCCGGGGAGCTGTTTTTT. This is translated as CASSPNPSGELFF.